The entry below gives a single T cell receptor (beta chain) sequence along with its context. This clonotype was counted only a few times. Its binding antigen is unknown. No base-level quality is on record; no much larger clone is a single base apart. The reads were generated on an Illumina NovaSeq 6000. cDNA libraries for TCRalpha and TCRbeta were prepared by 5'RACE using constant-segment primers, with sample barcodes and unique molecular identifiers added. Trizol reagent was used to extract RNA from every sample. The libraries were amplified in two PCR steps, and the second step added a second sample barcode and Illumina TruSeq adapters. Libraries were sequenced on an Illumina NovaSeq with 2 x 150 bp paired-end reads. Concerning the study's data processing: With migec v1.2.7, reads were demultiplexed and then collapsed into UMI-guided consensus sequences. Using mixcr v2.1.11, UMI consensuses were aligned to TRA and TRB V and J templates and then assembled into clonotypes. A clonotype was counted as expanded or contracted only if both edgeR and NoisET called the change significant, with noise models trained on biological replicates. edgeR calls used a false discovery rate-adjusted p below 0.01 and a log2 fold-change threshold of 1. PCA with hierarchical clustering of max-normalized trajectories of the 1000 most abundant clonotypes was used as exploratory dynamics analysis. Each responding clone was given a CD4 or CD8 phenotype based on the CD4+ and CD8+ repertoires, which had been sequenced separately. TCRdb handled the public reads itself, with Q25 trimming in fastp and clone calling in MiXCR, and kept productive beta chains. CDR3 protein duplicates are merged, each entry listing the most common genes and DNA. Here the V and J calls rest on TCRdb's processing, not on the authors' analysis. The sample table shows about 300,000 distinct CDR3 sequences, and approximately 19% are seen once. The leading ten clones occupy roughly 21% of the sample.

PBMCs were isolated by Ficoll-Paque density gradient centrifugation. The record originates from a study of T-cell memory formation after mild COVID-19 listed by TCRdb under 2021. About the investigation overall: TCR sequence clusters from the two donors were found to be largely donor specific. In a couple of donors, T-cell clones that expanded and contracted after mild COVID-19 were followed by sequencing TCRalpha and TCRbeta repertoires longitudinally. The cohort was made up of two young adult volunteers, one female and one male, who were previously healthy. What the authors observed across the whole study: SARS-CoV-2 specificity of the second-wave clones peaking on day 37 was not confirmed. The detection of some responding clones in pre-infection memory suggests that pre-existing cross-reactive memory T cells joined the SARS-CoV-2 response. Balanced CD4/CD8 phenotypes were observed for clones contracting from day 15 to 85, whereas a bias towards CD4+ was observed for a second wave of clones expanding from day 15 to 37. Only a couple of mild cases were covered by the study, and larger cohorts that include severe cases with pre-infection samples were considered necessary. Contracting CD4+ clones were located mainly in the CM and EM memory subsets, whereas CD8+ clones were found to be enriched in EMRA.

The CDR3 sequence holds 17 residues, the cysteine and phenylalanine included. Of all the DNA, just the CDR3 is kept, 51 bases in frame from base 1. The germline V gene sets CDR1 to LGHNA and CDR2 to YNFKEQ. V trim: 3 bases; J trim: 4 bases; unmatched bases: 6. The chain couples TRBV4-2 to TRBJ2-3; 14 bases in between match TRBD2. The TCR sequence derives from a man aged 18 to 29 who had mild COVID-19 (a few samples of this study predate the infection). The sample titles of this study are shuffled in the database, so cell type and time point are left out; the donor was told from shared clones. The sample was PBMCs or a T cell subset sorted from them (not recorded which). The CDR3: CASSQIRLAGGADTQYF. The sequence in DNA is TGTGCCAGCAGCCAGATCCGACTAGCGGGGGGGGCAGATACGCAGTATTTT.